Listed below are T cell receptor beta chains from one sample, sequenced in a study of brain T cells in children with intractable seizures. Measured with immunoSEQ multiplex PCR; TCRdb has only the in-frame clones, and not every one. The table includes about 320,000 clones, 85% to 95% detected once. The material was peripheral blood, obtained roughly 5 months after surgery. The receptors come from a boy under three years old with tuberous sclerosis and intractable seizures. The conserved cysteine and the conserved F or W are not part of the CDR3 here.

cdr3_aa	j_call	v_call
ASSFVGTGEDTQY	TRBJ2-3	TRBV11-3
ASRLIIDRGSNTEAF	TRBJ1-1	TRBV9
ASSSPSGMIHGYT	TRBJ1-2	TRBV28
ASSGEMTGSTEAF	TRBJ1-1	TRBV2
ASTTGGEQF	TRBJ2-1	TRBV18
ASSQPDSYEQY	TRBJ2-7	TRBV4-1
ASSQIYTGELF	TRBJ2-2	TRBV3-1/TRBV3-2
ASSTQTGTGPEAF	TRBJ1-1	TRBV19
ASSPARGYQPQH	TRBJ1-5	TRBV6-5
AISESIAALQETQY	TRBJ2-5	TRBV10-3
ASSGQANTGELF	TRBJ2-2	TRBV11-1
AAERGSLQKETQY	TRBJ2-5	TRBV6-5
ASSVRTSHNEQF	TRBJ2-1	TRBV5-1
ASSQDGHREIGTHGYT	TRBJ1-2	TRBV4-1
ASKTSGQAQLAQH	TRBJ1-5	TRBV6-5
ASSPAYSGNTIY	TRBJ1-3	TRBV5-6
ATSANDRVGTEAF	TRBJ1-1	TRBV24-1
ASSPKTGPTDTQY	TRBJ2-3	TRBV7-8
ASSPGLAGVETQY	TRBJ2-5	TRBV18
ASSKIPRAYNSPLH	TRBJ1-6	TRBV21-1
ASSIGRLETQY	TRBJ2-5	TRBV7-9
ASSVGQAQETQY	TRBJ2-5	TRBV5-6
ASTGGGQGVGEQY	TRBJ2-7	TRBV7-9
AWTPGYQETQY	TRBJ2-5	TRBV30
ASSRQGAYEQY	TRBJ2-7	TRBV3-1/TRBV3-2
ASSQSGLKGTSSYEQY	TRBJ2-7	TRBV23-1
ASSVAGGETQY	TRBJ2-5	TRBV9
ASSVESGVTEAF	TRBJ1-1	TRBV9
ASSIPLGHTEAF	TRBJ1-1	TRBV19
ASSYSSNQPQH	TRBJ1-5	TRBV6-5
ATRGLNNEQF	TRBJ2-1	TRBV24-1
SARDRAKAF	TRBJ1-1	TRBV20-1
ASSERGQRNYGYT	TRBJ1-2	TRBV25-1
ASSLFKSYT	TRBJ1-2	TRBV5-6
ASSLISDYGYT	TRBJ1-2	TRBV12-3/TRBV12-4
ASGGALYEQY	TRBJ2-7	TRBV28
ASTLFVGNEQY	TRBJ2-7	TRBV7-9
AWSVSRGGPGNTIY	TRBJ1-3	TRBV30
ASSPRLAGKNIQY	TRBJ2-4	TRBV7-3
ASTSGYNEQF	TRBJ2-1	TRBV19
ASSPHAHETQY	TRBJ2-5	TRBV11-2
ASSGSGTKLYEQY	TRBJ2-7	TRBV28
ASSQVWAEGNMNTEAF	TRBJ1-1	TRBV4-1
SVEALTKNTEAF	TRBJ1-1	TRBV29-1
SNQGYT	TRBJ1-2	TRBV20-1
ASSQEGGAPMGYT	TRBJ1-2	TRBV4-1
ASSQGDTGTGGYEQY	TRBJ2-7	TRBV4-1
GASLNSGNTIY	TRBJ1-3	TRBV5-4
ASRNLQGAGETQY	TRBJ2-5	TRBV5-5
ASSTRQGGGYT	TRBJ1-2	TRBV27
ASSSAGTGHHNEQF	TRBJ2-1	TRBV7-8
AISEGTDNTYEQY	TRBJ2-7	TRBV10-3
ASSTPSSGVDNEQF	TRBJ2-1	TRBV7-6
ASSLGKGGDIQY	TRBJ2-4	TRBV5-1
ASSAPSGSVLYEQY	TRBJ2-7	TRBV6-1
SASVGSSGNTIY	TRBJ1-3	TRBV20-1
ASSQGNYGYT	TRBJ1-2	TRBV4-1
ASSLIPSSGNTIY	TRBJ1-3	TRBV5-1
ASSESKGTETQY	TRBJ2-5	TRBV25-1